The clone carrying this TCR beta chain was seen only once. The CDR3 has 15 residues. Germline V gene data show CDR1 as ENHRY and CDR2 as SYGVKD. With V trimmed by 3 bases and J by 4 bases, 8 bases remained unmatched. The PCR had 60 Vbeta and 13 Jbeta primers. Method: immunoSEQ multiplex PCR; TCRdb's copy keeps in-frame clones and lacks some. The table shows around 99,000 clones, with 65% to 85% occurring only once. This entry comes from a study of cytomegalovirus exposure and HLA in healthy donors. V usage is TRBV10-3 and J usage is TRBJ1-2; TRBD1 aligns across 7 bases. The sample consisted of PBMCs. The receptor was isolated from a man aged 35 to 55 in good health and CMV-seronegative. The CDR3 nucleotides read TGTGCCATCAGTGATCGTGGCAGGGGGATCTATGGCTACACCTTC. As protein: CAISDRGRGIYGYTF.